Shown below are 15 T cell receptor beta chains from a single sample sequenced in a study of blood T cells in healthy people across ages. A J-beta primer mix and a sample-barcoded 5' primer were used in a second PCR of roughly 7 to 12 cycles. TCRdb re-analysed the 5' RACE reads in MiXCR, keeping a single row per CDR3 protein. The table records roughly 1,800,000 distinct CDR3 sequences, less than 50% of them present only once. The sample was blood. These receptors all come from a woman in her thirties or forties in good health.

The CDR3 region is CSASQTSGGTDTQYF. DNA for the CDR3: TGCAGTGCTTCACAGACTAGCGGGGGCACAGATACGCAGTATTTT. This sequence joins TRBV20-1 and TRBJ2-3; TRBD2 agrees at 11 bases. This CDR3 comprises 15 residues. The germline V gene encodes CDR1 DFQATT and CDR2 SNEGSKA (reference sequence). J was trimmed by 1 base and V by 5 bases; bases with no gene match: 5.

This clonotype was counted between two and nine times. This sequence joins TRBV13 and TRBJ2-3, with TRBD2 matching over 9 bases. The CDR3 spans 16 residues. Germline CDR1 reads PRHDT; CDR2 reads FYEKMQ (reference sequence). V lost 2 bases to trimming and J lost 1 base; unmatched junction nucleotides: 4. CDR3 DNA: TGTGCCAGCAGCTTACGCGGCGGGGGGGGCACAGATACGCAGTATTTT. Its translation is CASSLRGGGGTDTQYF.

This chain links TRBV28 with TRBJ2-3; D is undetermined. The germline V and J ends were trimmed by 6 bases and 7 bases, with 11 bases remaining between them. CDR1 is MDHEN and CDR2 is SYDVKM in the germline V gene. The CDR3 totals 12 residues. CDR3 sequence: CASSPYGNTQYF. The CDR3 bases are TGTGCCAGCAGCCCCTACGGTAATACGCAGTATTTT.

The CDR3 sequence is CASSGTSGVPEQFF. CDR3 DNA sequence: TGTGCCAGCAGCGGGACTAGCGGGGTCCCGGAGCAGTTCTTC. V usage is TRBV7-2 and J usage is TRBJ2-1; 13 nucleotides match TRBD2. Germline CDR1 is SGHTA and CDR2 is FQGNSA. This CDR3 comprises 14 residues. With V trimmed by 5 bases and J by 10 bases, 5 bases remained unmatched.

This clonotype was observed a few times. DNA of the CDR3: TGCGCCAGCAGCCAAGATTGGACAGGCCAAGAGACCCAGTACTTC. Translated, it gives CASSQDWTGQETQYF. The chain links TRBV4-3 to TRBJ2-5; 7 bases fit TRBD1. CDR1 and CDR2 from the germline V gene are LGHNA and YSLEER. This CDR3 comprises 15 residues. J gave up 1 base and V 0 bases, and 2 bases lay outside the gene matches.

Only a few counts were recorded for this clonotype. The rearrangement links TRBV5-5 to TRBJ2-5, with 9 bases lining up with TRBD1. Judging by the DNA end, TRBJ2-7 fits better; the J call may be wrong. This CDR3 comprises 14 residues. Looked up from germline, CDR1 is SGHKS and CDR2 is YYEKEE (reference sequence). For the CDR3, the DNA is TGTGCCAGCAGCCGGGACAGGGCCCGTGGCGAGCAGTACTTC. Protein sequence: CASSRDRARGEQYF.

The chain is built from TRBV7-2 and TRBJ1-4, with unresolved D. Germline V gene lookup returns CDR1 SGHTA and CDR2 FQGNSA. Trimming shortened V by 2 bases and J by 4 bases, and 11 bases separated the two germline ends. This CDR3 has 15 residues. CDR3: CASSLIGNLNEKLFF. DNA of the CDR3: TGTGCCAGCAGCTTAATTGGGAATCTTAATGAAAAACTGTTTTTT.

V usage is TRBV6-1 and J usage is TRBJ2-1, with a weak D call TRBD1 (5 bases). This CDR3 is built from 15 residues. Trimming pared 6 bases from V and 6 bases from J, leaving 18 bases between. The germline gives CDR1 MNHNS, CDR2 SASEGT. The CDR3 DNA reads TGTGCCAGCAGCTCTTGGGGCGCGGTATCCAATGAGCAGTTCTTC. Its protein is CASSSWGAVSNEQFF.

This clonotype was picked up a small number of times. The chain is built from TRBV5-1 and TRBJ2-1; TRBD2 is a possible D gene (5 bases). Trimming left V 5 bases short and J 2 bases short, with 14 bases between. Germline CDR1 is SGHRS and CDR2 is YFSETQ. The CDR3 spans 15 residues. The CDR3 is CASRFERTTYNEQFF. CDR3 DNA: TGCGCCAGCAGATTTGAGCGGACGACCTACAATGAGCAGTTCTTC. Combining the CDR3 with reference TRBV5-1 and TRBJ2-1 gives the whole variable domain KAGVTQTPRYLIKTRGQQVTLSCSPISGHRSVSWYQQTPGQGLQFLFEYFSETQRNKGNFPGRFSGRQFSNSRSEMNVSTLELGDSALYLCASRFERTTYNEQFFGPGTRLTVL.

This clonotype was observed a single time. The chain is built from TRBV27 and TRBJ2-1, with D unresolved. This CDR3 has 14 amino acids. Trimming removed 5 bases from V and 6 bases from J, with 14 bases in between. Germline V gene sequence: CDR1 MNHEY, CDR2 SMNVEV (reference sequence). In DNA, the CDR3 is TGTGCCAGCAGTCCCCGTCGCCCACCCAATGAGCAGTTCTTC. It yields the protein CASSPRRPPNEQFF.

The chain is built from TRBV2 and TRBJ2-1; TRBD2 might be the D (5 bases). This CDR3 spans 15 amino acids. The germline V and J ends were trimmed by 7 bases and 0 bases, with 13 bases remaining between them. Germline CDR1 is SNHLY and CDR2 is FYNNEI. CDR3 sequence reads: CASKADESSYNEQFF. CDR3 DNA sequence: TGTGCCAGCAAAGCGGACGAGAGCTCCTACAATGAGCAGTTCTTC.

This chain connects TRBV6-2 or TRBV6-3 to TRBJ1-2; D unclear. This CDR3 spans 15 amino acids. Germline V CDR1 and CDR2: MNHEY, SVGEGT. Trimming pared 11 bases from V and 4 bases from J, leaving 23 bases between. The CDR3 is CAGNPKREGFYGYTF. CDR3 DNA: TGTGCCGGCAACCCGAAACGAGAAGGGTTCTATGGCTACACCTTC.

This clonotype was found a few times. The V and J genes are TRBV27 and TRBJ2-7; 10 bases are shared with TRBD1. Losses at the gene ends were 5 bases for V and 4 bases for J; bases not matched to a gene: 5. The germline V gene has CDR1 MNHEY and CDR2 SMNVEV (reference sequence). CDR3 size: 14 residues. The CDR3 loop reads CASSDRTGGYEQYF. Written as DNA, the CDR3 is TGTGCCAGCAGTGATCGGACAGGGGGTTACGAGCAGTACTTC.

The chain uses TRBV5-1 and TRBJ2-3, with D tentatively TRBD1 (5 bases). V dropped 0 bases and J dropped 1 base, with 15 bases sitting between them. There are 17 residues in the CDR3. CDR1 and CDR2 (germline): SGHRS, YFSETQ. The CDR3 protein is CASSLVSTVSRTDTQYF. Written as DNA, the CDR3 is TGCGCCAGCAGCTTGGTCTCGACAGTTTCACGCACAGATACGCAGTATTTT.

The V call is TRBV2, the J call TRBJ1-2, with TRBD1 matching over 10 bases. J gave up 10 bases and V 2 bases, and 10 bases lay outside the gene matches. The CDR3 sequence is 15 residues long. Per the germline V gene, CDR1 is SNHLY and CDR2 is FYNNEI. CDR3 coding DNA: TGTGCCAGCAGTGAACCAGGACAGGGGGTTTCGGTCTACACCTTC. This gives the protein CASSEPGQGVSVYTF. The whole variable domain, remainder taken from reference TRBV2 and TRBJ1-2, is EPEVTQTPSHQVTQMGQEVILRCVPISNHLYFYWYRQILGQKVEFLVSFYNNEISEKSEIFDDQFSVERPDGSNFTLKIRSTKLEDSAMYFCASSEPGQGVSVYTFGSGTRLTVV.